The present TCR beta chain was sequenced within a study of blood T cell repertoires in COVID-19. Across the study: Sample material is recorded as cDNA or gDNA derived from T cells, B-cell-depleted T cells, or PBMCs.

The CDR3 length is 18 residues. The V gene's germline CDR1 is SGHNT and CDR2 YENEEA. V lost 2 bases and J lost 2; bases outside the gene matches: 10. The age range of participants was 18 to 89 years, with residence in about two dozen US areas. Under the authors' procedure: Nucleated cell number was recorded as an estimate derived from reference gene primer amplification. The method was immunoSEQ multiplex PCR; TCRdb's version includes in-frame clones alone and lacks a portion of them. The V and J calls and clone size are taken from that table; D and trimming were inferred from the DNA. The data hold about 280,000 clones, with approximately 81% observed a single time.

The chain carries TRBV11-3 and TRBJ2-3; 10 bases match TRBD2. The sequence was obtained from a woman in her forties or fifties who had recovered from COVID-19. Sequenced input: PBMCs or T cells enriched from blood (not recorded which). The CDR3: CASSLRVASGSSTDTQYF. The CDR3 DNA reads as TGTGCCAGCAGCTTAAGGGTAGCTAGCGGGAGCTCCACAGATACGCAGTATTTT.